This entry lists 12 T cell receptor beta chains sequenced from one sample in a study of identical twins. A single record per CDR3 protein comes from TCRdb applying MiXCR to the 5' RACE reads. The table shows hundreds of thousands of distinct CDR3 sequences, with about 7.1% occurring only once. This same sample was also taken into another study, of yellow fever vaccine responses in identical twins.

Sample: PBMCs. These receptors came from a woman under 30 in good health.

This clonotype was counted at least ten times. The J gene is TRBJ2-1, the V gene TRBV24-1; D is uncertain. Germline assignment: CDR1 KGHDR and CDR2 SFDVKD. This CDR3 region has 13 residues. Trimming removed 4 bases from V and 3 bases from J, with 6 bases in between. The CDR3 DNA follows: TGTGCCACCAGTGAAGGGTTCTACAATGAGCAGTTCTTC. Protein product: CATSEGFYNEQFF.

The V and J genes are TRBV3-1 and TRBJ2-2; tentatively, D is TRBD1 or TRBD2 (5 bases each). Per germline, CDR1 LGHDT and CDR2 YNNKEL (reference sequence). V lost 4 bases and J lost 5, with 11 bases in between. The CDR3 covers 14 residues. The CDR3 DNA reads TGTGCCAGCAGCCCCGGGACGAGGACCGGGGAGCTGTTTTTT. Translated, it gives CASSPGTRTGELFF.

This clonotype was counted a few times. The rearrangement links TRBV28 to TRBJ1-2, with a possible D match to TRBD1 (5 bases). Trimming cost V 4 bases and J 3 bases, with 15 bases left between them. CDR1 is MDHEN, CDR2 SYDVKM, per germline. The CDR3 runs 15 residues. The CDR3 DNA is TGTGCCAGCAGTTCCCTAGGGGCGGGAGACTATGGCTACACCTTC. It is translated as CASSSLGAGDYGYTF.

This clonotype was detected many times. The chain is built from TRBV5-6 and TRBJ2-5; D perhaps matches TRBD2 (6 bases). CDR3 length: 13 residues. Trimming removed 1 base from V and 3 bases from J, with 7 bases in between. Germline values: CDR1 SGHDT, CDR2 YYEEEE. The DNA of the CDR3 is TGTGCCAGCAGCTTGTGGGGGGAAGAGACCCAGTACTTC. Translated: CASSLWGEETQYF.

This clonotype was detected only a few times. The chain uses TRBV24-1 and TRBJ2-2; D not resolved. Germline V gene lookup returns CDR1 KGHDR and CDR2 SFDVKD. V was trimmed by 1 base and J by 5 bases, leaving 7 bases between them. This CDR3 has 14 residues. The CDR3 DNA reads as TGTGCCACCAGTGATTTTTCGTATACCGGGGAGCTGTTTTTT. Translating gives CATSDFSYTGELFF.

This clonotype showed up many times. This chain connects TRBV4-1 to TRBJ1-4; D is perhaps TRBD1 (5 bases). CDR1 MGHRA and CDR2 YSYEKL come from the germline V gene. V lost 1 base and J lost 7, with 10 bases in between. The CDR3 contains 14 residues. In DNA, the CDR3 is TGCGCCAGCAGCCAAGGGCAGGGAGTTGAAAAACTGTTTTTT. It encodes CASSQGQGVEKLFF.

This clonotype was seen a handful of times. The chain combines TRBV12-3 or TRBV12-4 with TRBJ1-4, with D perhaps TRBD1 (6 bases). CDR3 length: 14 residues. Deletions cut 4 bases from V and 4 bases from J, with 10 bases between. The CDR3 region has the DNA TGTGCCAGCAGTTGGAAGGGGGGTAATGAAAAACTGTTTTTT. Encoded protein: CASSWKGGNEKLFF.

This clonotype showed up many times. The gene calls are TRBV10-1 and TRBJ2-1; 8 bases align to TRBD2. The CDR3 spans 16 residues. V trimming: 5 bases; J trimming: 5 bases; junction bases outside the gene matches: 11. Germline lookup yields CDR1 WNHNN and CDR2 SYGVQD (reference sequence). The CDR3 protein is CASSNSFSGVDNEQFF. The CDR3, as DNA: TGCGCCAGCAGTAACTCTTTTAGCGGGGTTGACAATGAGCAGTTCTTC.

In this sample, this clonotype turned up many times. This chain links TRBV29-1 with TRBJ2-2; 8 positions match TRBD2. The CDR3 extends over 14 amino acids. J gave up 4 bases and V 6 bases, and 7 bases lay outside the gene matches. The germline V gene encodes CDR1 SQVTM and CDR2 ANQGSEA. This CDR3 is CSVPGLGRTGELFF. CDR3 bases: TGCAGCGTGCCGGGACTAGGACGCACCGGGGAGCTGTTTTTT.

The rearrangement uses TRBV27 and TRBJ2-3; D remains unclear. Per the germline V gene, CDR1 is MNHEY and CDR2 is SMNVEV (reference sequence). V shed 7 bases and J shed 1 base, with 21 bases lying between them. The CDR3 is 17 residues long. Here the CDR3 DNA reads TGTGCCAGCATCCTATCCCCAGAGCGAGGTCGCACAGATACGCAGTATTTT. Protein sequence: CASILSPERGRTDTQYF.

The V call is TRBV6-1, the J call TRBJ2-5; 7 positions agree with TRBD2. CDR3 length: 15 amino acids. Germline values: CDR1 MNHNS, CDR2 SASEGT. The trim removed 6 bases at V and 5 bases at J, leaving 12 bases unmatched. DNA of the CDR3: TGTGCCAGCAGCCGCTCTCGGGCGGGAGAGGAGACCCAGTACTTC. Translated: CASSRSRAGEETQYF.

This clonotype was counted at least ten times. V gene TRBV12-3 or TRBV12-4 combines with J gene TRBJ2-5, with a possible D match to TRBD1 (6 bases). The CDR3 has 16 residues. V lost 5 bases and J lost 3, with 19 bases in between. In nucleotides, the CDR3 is TGTGCCAGCAGTACCCCTGGATGGTCAGGGGAAGAGACCCAGTACTTC. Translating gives CASSTPGWSGEETQYF.